The 18 T cell receptor beta chains presented below share a single source sample, sequenced in a study of blood T cell repertoires in COVID-19. Sequenced by immunoSEQ multiplex PCR; TCRdb stores in-frame clones only, minus some. This table holds about 86,000 clones, approximately 88% found once. The specimen was peripheral blood. These TCRs come from a woman aged 80 or over with active or convalescent COVID-19.

This chain connects TRBV18 to TRBJ2-7; 8 bases map to TRBD1. The ends lost 2 bases at V and 3 bases at J; junction bases unmatched: 3. Germline-derived CDR1 and CDR2 are KGHSH and LQKENI. The CDR3 length is 14 residues. In DNA form, the CDR3 reads TGTGCCAGCTCACCAACGGGACAGGACTACGAGCAGTACTTC. This encodes CASSPTGQDYEQYF.

CDR3 nucleotide sequence: TGTGCCATCAGAGCCGATGGACAGGGCGGCACTGAAGCTTTCTTT. This translates into CAIRADGQGGTEAFF. The rearrangement uses TRBV10-3 and TRBJ1-1, with 8 positions matching TRBD1. This CDR3 is 15 amino acids long. Trimming cost V 6 bases and J 4 bases; bases outside gene matches: 10. Germline loops: CDR1 ENHRY, CDR2 SYGVKD.

This clone was detected only a few times. J is TRBJ1-2 and V is TRBV5-1; 11 nucleotides align to TRBD1. The germline gives CDR1 SGHRS, CDR2 YFSETQ. CDR3 length: 17 amino acids. V shed 4 bases and J 6 bases; nucleotides not matched to a gene: 14. This chain's CDR3 is CASSTTSGTGGGDGYTF. The CDR3, as DNA: TGCGCCAGCAGCACGACGTCCGGGACAGGGGGAGGGGATGGCTACACCTTC. Filled out from reference TRBV5-1 and TRBJ1-2, the complete variable domain reads KAGVTQTPRYLIKTRGQQVTLSCSPISGHRSVSWYQQTPGQGLQFLFEYFSETQRNKGNFPGRFSGRQFSNSRSEMNVSTLELGDSALYLCASSTTSGTGGGDGYTFGSGTRLTVV.

This clone showed up just once. V is TRBV5-5 and J is TRBJ2-1; TRBD1 matches 8 bases. J was trimmed by 4 bases and V by 0 bases; bases with no gene match: 0. The CDR3 length is 14 residues. Germline V CDR1 and CDR2: SGHKS, YYEKEE (reference sequence). Written as DNA, the CDR3 is TGTGCCAGCAGCTTGGGACAGGGGTACAATGAGCAGTTCTTC. It translates to CASSLGQGYNEQFF.

The chain carries TRBV6-5 and TRBJ2-2, with 7 bases aligning to TRBD1. The CDR3 has 14 residues. V shed 4 bases, J shed 7 bases, and the junction held 6 bases outside the gene matches. Germline V gene lookup returns CDR1 MNHEY and CDR2 SVGAGI. The CDR3 protein is CASSFDRELGELFF. In nucleotides, the CDR3 is TGTGCCAGCAGTTTCGACAGGGAACTCGGGGAGCTGTTTTTT.

This clone was counted a single time. The V call is TRBV28, the J call TRBJ1-6; 9 nucleotides agree with TRBD1. The CDR3 sequence is 16 residues long. V lost 5 bases to trimming and J lost 7 bases; unmatched junction nucleotides: 9. The germline gives CDR1 MDHEN, CDR2 SYDVKM. The CDR3 bases are TGTGCCAGCAGTATACCGGGACAGGGTGGGAATTCACCCCTCCACTTT. Translation gives CASSIPGQGGNSPLHF.

The sample holds many counts of this clone. The rearrangement joins TRBV6-6 to TRBJ1-6, with D perhaps matching TRBD1 (6 bases). The length of the CDR3 is 15 residues. Germline assignment: CDR1 MNHNY and CDR2 SVGAGI (reference sequence). V shed 2 bases and J shed 8 bases, with 13 bases lying between them. The CDR3 sequence is CASSYRRDTYSPLHF. The CDR3 nucleotides are TGTGCCAGCAGTTACCGCCGGGACACATATTCACCCCTCCACTTT.

This clone showed up just a few times. This chain links TRBV6-6 with TRBJ2-7, with a weak D call TRBD1 (5 bases). The ends were cut back, 6 bases at V and 6 bases at J, with 15 bases in the middle. CDR3 length: 13 amino acids. The germline V gene has CDR1 MNHNY and CDR2 SVGAGI (reference sequence). CDR3 DNA: TGTGCCAGCAGCCTACTTCAGGGCGGCGAGCAGTACTTC. Amino acid sequence: CASSLLQGGEQYF.

The chain joins TRBV29-1 to TRBJ1-1, with D hard to call. CDR1 is SQVTM, CDR2 ANQGSEA, per germline. This CDR3 region has 13 residues. The V and J ends lost 7 bases and 0 bases respectively, with 12 bases between them. The CDR3 nucleotides are TGCAGCGCCGGCCTGGCCATGAACACTGAAGCTTTCTTT. Translation gives CSAGLAMNTEAFF.

The rearrangement uses TRBV3-1 (or the pseudogene TRBV3-2) and TRBJ1-2; the D is unclear. Per the germline V gene, CDR1 is LGHDT and CDR2 is YNNKEL (reference sequence). This CDR3 has 16 amino acids. Trimming took 0 bases from V and 8 from J, leaving 19 bases between them. This chain's CDR3 is CASSQDAAVRLGGYTF. In DNA, the CDR3 is TGTGCCAGCAGCCAAGACGCTGCGGTGCGCCTAGGCGGCTACACCTTC.

This rearrangement joins TRBV5-1 to TRBJ2-1; TRBD2 is a possible D gene (5 bases). Germline-derived CDR1 and CDR2 are SGHRS and YFSETQ. Trimming cost V 0 bases and J 8 bases, with 15 bases left between them. CDR3 length: 15 amino acids. CDR3 amino acids: CASSLALRGWDEQFF. The CDR3 bases are TGCGCCAGCAGCTTGGCCCTCCGGGGATGGGATGAGCAGTTCTTC.

The rearrangement links TRBV30 to TRBJ2-5; D might be TRBD1 (7 bases). Trimming cost V 0 bases and J 5 bases, with 16 bases left between them. CDR1 is GTSNPN, CDR2 SVGIG, per germline (reference sequence). The CDR3 is 15 residues long. CDR3 nucleotide sequence: TGTGCCTGGAGTGTAAGGAGGGGACAGCGGGAGACCCAGTACTTC. Its translation is CAWSVRRGQRETQYF.

The gene calls are TRBV7-2 and TRBJ2-2; 7 nucleotides line up with TRBD2. V dropped 5 bases and J dropped 4; count of bases not matched to a gene: 7. Germline V gives CDR1 SGHTA, CDR2 FQGNSA. The CDR3 covers 15 residues. CDR3 DNA sequence: TGTGCCAGCAGCCCCACTAGCGTCGTCACCGGGGAGCTGTTTTTT. This codes for CASSPTSVVTGELFF.

The chain links TRBV2 to TRBJ2-3; 10 bases align to TRBD2. J lost 2 bases, V lost 3 bases, and 5 bases had no gene match. Germline CDR1 reads SNHLY; CDR2 reads FYNNEI. The CDR3 totals 16 residues. The CDR3 spells CASSELAGVPTDTQYF. The CDR3, as DNA: TGTGCCAGCAGTGAGCTAGCGGGAGTCCCCACAGATACGCAGTATTTT. The entire variable domain, with the rest obtained from reference TRBV2 and TRBJ2-3, is as follows: EPEVTQTPSHQVTQMGQEVILRCVPISNHLYFYWYRQILGQKVEFLVSFYNNEISEKSEIFDDQFSVERPDGSNFTLKIRSTKLEDSAMYFCASSELAGVPTDTQYFGPGTRLTVL.

The chain joins TRBV19 to TRBJ2-1; TRBD1 matches 7 bases. Trimming cost V 7 bases and J 2 bases; bases outside gene matches: 5. The CDR3 totals 14 residues. Germline V lookup: CDR1 LNHDA, CDR2 SQIVND (reference sequence). The DNA for the CDR3 is TGTGCCAGTAAGCCCGGGACAGCCTACAATGAGCAGTTCTTC. Its translation is CASKPGTAYNEQFF.

The CDR3 region is CASSGQAAETQYF. As DNA, the CDR3 is TGCGCCAGCAGTGGACAGGCCGCTGAGACCCAGTACTTC. V usage is TRBV10-2 and J usage is TRBJ2-5; D may be TRBD1 (6 bases). Trimming stripped 4 bases from V and 5 bases from J, with 11 bases between. The length of the CDR3 is 13 residues. Looked up from germline, CDR1 is WSHSY and CDR2 is SAAADI.

This clone occurred once. This chain links TRBV11-3 with TRBJ2-1; 8 bases align to TRBD2. The germline V gene has CDR1 SGHNT and CDR2 YENEEA. The CDR3 sequence is 17 residues long. Losses at the gene ends were 2 bases for V and 3 bases for J; bases not matched to a gene: 9. CDR3 protein: CASSLRSGLAGYNEQFF. The CDR3 DNA is TGTGCCAGCAGCTTAAGGTCTGGGCTAGCGGGCTACAATGAGCAGTTCTTC.

The gene calls are TRBV27 and TRBJ2-5; the D gene is possibly TRBD2 (5 bases). The CDR3 totals 16 residues. V was trimmed by 2 bases and J by 5 bases, leaving 18 bases between them. The germline gives CDR1 MNHEY, CDR2 SMNVEV (reference sequence). The CDR3 loop reads CASSLRGSRMRETQYF. The CDR3 DNA reads TGTGCCAGCAGTTTACGCGGGTCTAGGATGAGGGAGACCCAGTACTTC.